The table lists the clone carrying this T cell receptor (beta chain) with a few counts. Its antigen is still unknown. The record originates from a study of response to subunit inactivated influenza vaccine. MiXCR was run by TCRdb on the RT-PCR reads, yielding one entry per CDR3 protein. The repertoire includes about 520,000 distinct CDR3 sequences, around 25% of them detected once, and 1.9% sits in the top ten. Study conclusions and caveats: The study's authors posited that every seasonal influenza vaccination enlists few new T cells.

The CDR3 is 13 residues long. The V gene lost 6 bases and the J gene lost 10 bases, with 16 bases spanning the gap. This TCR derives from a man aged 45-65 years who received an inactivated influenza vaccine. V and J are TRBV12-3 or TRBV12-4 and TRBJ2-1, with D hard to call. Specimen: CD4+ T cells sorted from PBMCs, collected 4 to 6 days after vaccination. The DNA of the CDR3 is TGTGCCAGCAGGGGGTCCAGTTTGGGGGAGCAGTTCTTC. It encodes CASRGSSLGEQFF.